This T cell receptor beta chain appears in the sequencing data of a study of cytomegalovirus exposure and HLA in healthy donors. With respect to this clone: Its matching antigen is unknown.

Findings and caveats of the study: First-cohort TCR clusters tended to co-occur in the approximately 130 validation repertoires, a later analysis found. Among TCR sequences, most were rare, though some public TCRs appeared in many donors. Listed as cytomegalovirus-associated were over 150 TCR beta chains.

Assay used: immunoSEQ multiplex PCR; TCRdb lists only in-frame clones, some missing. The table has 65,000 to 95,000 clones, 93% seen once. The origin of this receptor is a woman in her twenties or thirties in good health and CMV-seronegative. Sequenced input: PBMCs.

The DNA for the CDR3 is TGTGCCAGCAGCTGGAGGGACTCTGAATACTTC. Protein: CASSWRDSEYF. The rearrangement links TRBV11-2 to TRBJ2-7; tentative D call: TRBD2 (6 bases). CDR3 length: 11 amino acids. Trimming cost V 4 bases and J 13 bases, with 14 bases left between them. Germline-derived CDR1 and CDR2 are SGHAT and FQNNGV.